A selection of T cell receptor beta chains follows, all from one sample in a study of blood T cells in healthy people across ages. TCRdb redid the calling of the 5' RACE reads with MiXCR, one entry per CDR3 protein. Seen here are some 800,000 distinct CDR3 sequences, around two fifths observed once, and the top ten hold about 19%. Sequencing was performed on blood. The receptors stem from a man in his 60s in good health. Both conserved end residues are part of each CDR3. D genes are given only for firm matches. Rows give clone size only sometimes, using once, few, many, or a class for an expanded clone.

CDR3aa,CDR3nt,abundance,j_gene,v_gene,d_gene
CASSQPGQGRSPLHF,TGTGCCAGCAGCCAACCGGGACAGGGTCGGTCACCCCTCCACTTT,NA,TRBJ1-6,TRBV3-1,TRBD1
CASSQGAGANVLTF,TGCGCCAGCAGCCAGGGCGCTGGGGCCAACGTCCTGACTTTC,many,TRBJ2-6,TRBV4-1,NA
CASSQEGLLYEQYF,TGCGCCAGCAGCCAGGAGGGACTTCTCTACGAGCAGTACTTC,NA,TRBJ2-7,TRBV4-1,NA
CASSSGLVSSYEQYF,TGTGCCAGCAGCTCTGGACTAGTTAGCTCCTACGAGCAGTACTTC,NA,TRBJ2-7,TRBV7-2,TRBD2
CATSRDSGYVSYNEQFF,TGTGCCACCAGCAGAGATAGCGGCTATGTCTCCTACAATGAGCAGTTCTTC,few,TRBJ2-1,TRBV15,NA
CATSDLTTGRQYF,TGTGCCACCAGTGATTTGACGACAGGGAGGCAGTATTTT,few,TRBJ2-3,TRBV24-1,TRBD1
CASSLNRRDEQYF,TGTGCCAGCAGCTTAAACCGCCGGGACGAGCAGTACTTC,NA,TRBJ2-7,TRBV7-2,NA
CASSAGTARSYGYTF,TGTGCCAGCAGCGCCGGGACAGCGCGATCCTATGGCTACACCTTC,NA,TRBJ1-2,TRBV11-3,TRBD1
CASSLFPAQETQYF,TGCGCCAGCAGCTTGTTTCCAGCCCAAGAGACCCAGTACTTC,NA,TRBJ2-5,TRBV5-1,NA
CSGGGLIQETQYF,TGCAGTGGAGGGGGCCTTATCCAAGAGACCCAGTACTTC,once,TRBJ2-5,TRBV20-1,TRBD1
CSATKGDTDTQYF,TGCAGTGCTACAAAGGGAGACACAGATACGCAGTATTTT,NA,TRBJ2-3,TRBV20-1,NA
CAISESSEAPEAFF,TGTGCCATCAGTGAGTCATCGGAAGCGCCTGAAGCTTTCTTT,NA,TRBJ1-1,TRBV10-3,NA
CASSQLAGDFRDTQYF,TGCGCCAGCAGCCAACTAGCGGGGGATTTCAGAGATACGCAGTATTTT,NA,TRBJ2-3,TRBV4-3,TRBD2
CASSLTSGGEYNEQYF,TGTGCCAGCAGCTTGACTAGCGGGGGGGAGTACAATGAGCAGTACTTC,NA,TRBJ2-5,TRBV13,TRBD2
CASSPTQGVYNEQFF,TGTGCCAGCAGCCCTACGCAGGGGGTCTACAATGAGCAGTTCTTC,NA,TRBJ2-1,TRBV7-2,TRBD1
CASRQEINYGYTF,TGTGCCAGCAGACAGGAGATTAACTATGGCTACACCTTC,NA,TRBJ1-2,TRBV2,NA
CASTYGAGTDTQYF,TGTGCCAGCACGTATGGGGCGGGCACAGATACGCAGTATTTT,NA,TRBJ2-3,TRBV7-8,NA
CASSPVYQETQYF,TGTGCCAGCTCACCCGTATACCAAGAGACCCAGTACTTC,NA,TRBJ2-5,TRBV18,NA
CASRDRPGVYEQYF,TGTGCCAGCAGGGACAGGCCTGGGGTGTACGAGCAGTACTTC,few,TRBJ2-7,TRBV5-4,TRBD1
CASSPSGGGNTGELFF,TGTGCCAGCAGCCCTAGCGGGGGGGGAAACACCGGGGAGCTGTTTTTT,NA,TRBJ2-2,TRBV7-7,TRBD2
CSARDPGLAGGGDTQYF,TGCAGTGCTAGAGATCCGGGACTAGCGGGAGGAGGAGATACGCAGTATTTT,few,TRBJ2-3,TRBV20-1,TRBD2
CATDRGDGTDTQYF,TGTGCCACCGACAGGGGAGATGGCACAGATACGCAGTATTTT,NA,TRBJ2-3,TRBV6-1,TRBD1
CASSLVGGLKDEQFF,TGTGCCAGCAGCTTAGTAGGGGGACTAAAGGATGAGCAGTTCTTC,NA,TRBJ2-1,TRBV7-9,NA
CASSPGSTETQYF,TGTGCCAGCTCACCAGGGTCCACAGAGACCCAGTACTTC,NA,TRBJ2-5,TRBV18,NA
CSARGSGPSFGEQYF,TGCAGTGCTAGAGGCTCAGGACCGAGCTTCGGCGAGCAGTACTTC,NA,TRBJ2-7,TRBV20-1,NA
CSALGTDYAAFF,TGCAGCGCGCTAGGAACCGATTATGCGGCTTTCTTT,NA,TRBJ1-1,TRBV29-1,NA
CAGSRVAAYGYTF,TGTGCCGGCAGCCGCGTAGCAGCCTATGGCTACACCTTC,NA,TRBJ1-2,TRBV14,NA
CASSFAGRSTDTQYF,TGTGCCAGCAGCTTCGCGGGCCGTAGCACAGATACGCAGTATTTT,few,TRBJ2-3,TRBV9,NA
CASSLEGRGGYTF,TGTGCCAGCAGTTTAGAAGGGCGTGGTGGCTACACCTTC,NA,TRBJ1-2,TRBV27,NA